The 30 T cell receptor beta chains below all came from one sample that was sequenced in a study of Graves' ophthalmopathy and Graves' hyperthyroidism. The sequenced template was RNA, covering the TCR beta CDR3 region. In the first round, RT-PCR was carried out with HTBI primers, and a multiplex PCR formed the second round. MiXCR, run by TCRdb on the multiplex PCR reads, gives a single entry per CDR3 protein. In the table there are over 500,000 distinct CDR3 sequences, about 20% of which are singletons. Sequencing input: peripheral blood. The receptor source for this set is a woman aged 18-29 years with stable Graves' hyperthyroidism. Some clones in this sample may be carry-over from other donors' samples.

There are many counts of this clonotype. The chain links TRBV6-2 or TRBV6-3 to TRBJ1-2; D not resolved. This CDR3 contains 10 residues. Trimming shortened V by 6 bases and J by 5 bases, and 4 bases separated the two germline ends. Germline CDR1 reads MNHEY; CDR2 reads SVGEGT. As DNA, the CDR3 is TGTGCCAGCAGCAAATATGGCTACACCTTC. Translated: CASSKYGYTF.

V gene TRBV18 combines with J gene TRBJ1-3; 8 bases line up with TRBD1. The CDR3 has 13 amino acids. CDR1 and CDR2 from the germline V gene are KGHSH and LQKENI. The ends lost 3 bases at V and 7 bases at J; junction bases unmatched: 2. The CDR3 loop is CASSPGQENTIYF. CDR3 DNA sequence: TGTGCCAGCTCACCGGGACAGGAGAACACCATATATTTT.

This clonotype was recorded many times. The V gene is TRBV7-9, the J gene TRBJ1-1, with D hard to call. V was trimmed by 4 bases and J by 2 bases, leaving 14 bases between them. CDR1 and CDR2 (germline): SEHNR, FQNEAQ (reference sequence). This CDR3 has 15 amino acids. CDR3 protein: CASSSPTVNNTEAFF. In nucleotides, the CDR3 is TGTGCCAGCAGCTCCCCCACAGTCAACAACACTGAAGCTTTCTTT. Supplemented by reference TRBV7-9 and TRBJ1-1, the full variable domain reads DTGVSQNPRHKITKRGQNVTFRCDPISEHNRLYWYRQTLGQGPEFLTYFQNEAQLEKSRLLSDRFSAERPKGSFSTLEIQRTEQGDSAMYLCASSSPTVNNTEAFFGQGTRLTVV.

The chain combines TRBV25-1 with TRBJ2-5; D unresolved. V lost 0 bases and J lost 5, with 4 bases in between. The CDR3 has 12 residues. In germline, CDR1 is MGHDK, CDR2 SYGVNS. This CDR3 reads CASSEYGETQYF. DNA for the CDR3: TGTGCCAGCAGTGAATACGGGGAGACCCAGTACTTC. The full variable domain, completed using reference TRBV25-1 and TRBJ2-5, is EADIYQTPRYLVIGTGKKITLECSQTMGHDKMYWYQQDPGMELHLIHYSYGVNSTEKGDLSSESTVSRIRTEHFPLTLESARPSHTSQYLCASSEYGETQYFGPGTRLLVL.

This clonotype came up many times. The chain recombines TRBV6-5 with TRBJ1-1; 8 positions match TRBD1. The germline CDR1 and CDR2 sequences are MNHEY and SVGAGI. With 3 bases clipped from V and 1 base from J, the junction kept 4 bases outside the gene matches. The CDR3 spans 15 residues. This CDR3 is CASSYGGTGNTEAFF. CDR3 coding DNA: TGTGCCAGCAGTTATGGGGGGACAGGGAACACTGAAGCTTTCTTT.

This clonotype has just a few counts. The V and J genes are TRBV18 and TRBJ2-7; 12 nucleotides match TRBD2. CDR1 KGHSH and CDR2 LQKENI come from the germline V gene. CDR3 length equals 14 residues. Trimming cost V 4 bases and J 5 bases; bases outside gene matches: 3. For the CDR3, the DNA is TGTGCCAGCTCACAAAGACTAGCGGGGGACGAGCAGTACTTC. Its translation: CASSQRLAGDEQYF.

This clonotype has a count of ten or more. The chain employs TRBV20-1 and TRBJ2-7, with 8 positions matching TRBD2. CDR3 size: 15 residues. After removal of 2 bases from V and 2 bases from J, the junction contained 8 bases not matched to a gene. Looked up from germline, CDR1 is DFQATT and CDR2 is SNEGSKA (reference sequence). Here the CDR3 DNA reads TGCAGTGCTAGACGAAGCGGGAGTGGGGCCTACGAGCAGTACTTC. It encodes CSARRSGSGAYEQYF.

This clonotype was observed at least ten times. The rearrangement uses TRBV12-3 or TRBV12-4 and TRBJ1-2; D ambiguous. The CDR3 runs 15 residues. Trimming stripped 6 bases from V and 5 bases from J, with 19 bases between. The chain's CDR3 is CASSWADRTLYGYTF. In nucleotides, the CDR3 is TGTGCCAGCAGCTGGGCGGATCGGACGTTATATGGCTACACCTTC.

This clonotype occurred a few times. The chain combines TRBV15 with TRBJ2-7; 7 bases line up with TRBD2. Germline V gene sequence: CDR1 LNHNV, CDR2 YYDKDF (reference sequence). This CDR3 spans 14 amino acids. The junction had 6 bases not matched to a gene; V was cut back by 3 bases and J by 4 bases. In DNA form, the CDR3 reads TGTGCCACCAGCAGTGGGGAGGGATGGTACGAGCAGTACTTC. Amino acids: CATSSGEGWYEQYF.

This clonotype was found many times. At one end, the junction sequence differs from germline, possibly due to a read error. The chain carries TRBV19 and TRBJ1-1; TRBD1 might be the D (6 bases). This CDR3 is 15 amino acids long. The germline V gene encodes CDR1 LNHDA and CDR2 SQIVND (reference sequence). The CDR3 here is CASSSPPGVKTEAFF. The CDR3 nucleotides read TGTGCCAGTAGTAGTCCCCCAGGGGTGAAAACTGAAGCTTTCTTT.

There are many counts of this clonotype. This chain joins TRBV20-1 and TRBJ2-4; TRBD1 is a possible D gene (6 bases). The CDR3 totals 14 residues. The germline V and J ends were trimmed by 3 bases and 0 bases, with 9 bases remaining between them. Germline V lookup: CDR1 DFQATT, CDR2 SNEGSKA (reference sequence). In nucleotides, the CDR3 is TGCAGTGCTAGGGGGGACACAGCCAAAAACATTCAGTACTTC. Translating it yields CSARGDTAKNIQYF.

This clonotype was counted ten times or more. The chain is built from TRBV7-3 and TRBJ2-2; TRBD2 agrees at 14 bases. The CDR3 loop spans 17 amino acids. J was trimmed by 6 bases and V by 4 bases; bases with no gene match: 7. Germline lookup yields CDR1 SGHTA and CDR2 FQGTGA. CDR3: CASSSGTSGSGAGELFF. CDR3 nucleotide sequence: TGTGCCAGCAGCTCAGGGACTAGCGGGAGTGGGGCCGGGGAGCTGTTTTTT.

This clonotype was detected a few times. A read error may produce the germline difference seen at one junction end. This chain links TRBV7-3 with TRBJ2-5; D may be TRBD2 (5 bases). The CDR3 runs 13 residues. Germline V gives CDR1 SGHTA, CDR2 FQGTGA. As DNA, the CDR3 is TGTGCCAGCAGCTCCAGCGGTAAAGAGACCCAATACTTC. This gives the protein CASSSSGKETQYF.

At least ten counts were recorded for this clonotype. V gene TRBV20-1 combines with J gene TRBJ2-7, with 9 bases lining up with TRBD1. The CDR3 is 15 amino acids. CDR1 and CDR2 (germline): DFQATT, SNEGSKA (reference sequence). V dropped 5 bases and J dropped 5; count of bases not matched to a gene: 13. CDR3 in DNA: TGCAGTGCTTCACCGGGTACAGGGGGCCGCAACGAGCAGTACTTC. Its translation: CSASPGTGGRNEQYF.

The chain has TRBV20-1 and TRBJ2-7; TRBD2 is a possible D gene (5 bases). There are 13 residues in the CDR3. Germline CDR1 is DFQATT and CDR2 is SNEGSKA (reference sequence). Trimming took 6 bases from V and 4 from J, leaving 16 bases between them. The CDR3 loop reads CSAPRLPEYEQYF. The CDR3 region has the DNA TGCAGTGCGCCGAGACTACCGGAGTACGAGCAGTACTTC.

This clonotype was counted at least ten times. J is TRBJ1-2 and V is TRBV5-1, with a possible D match to TRBD1 (5 bases). V dropped 4 bases and J dropped 4 bases, with 14 bases sitting between them. Germline assignment: CDR1 SGHRS and CDR2 YFSETQ. CDR3 size: 14 residues. CDR3 in amino acids: CASSPGDGPYGYTF. CDR3 sequence (DNA): TGCGCCAGCAGCCCGGGGGACGGTCCCTATGGCTACACCTTC.

This clonotype has ten or more counts. The rearrangement joins TRBV12-3 or TRBV12-4 to TRBJ1-5; no clear D. This CDR3 contains 14 residues. Between the trimmed V and J ends, which lost 5 bases and 2 bases, there was a span of 10 bases. The CDR3 spells CASSNRVGNQPQHF. The CDR3 DNA sequence: TGTGCCAGCAGTAATCGGGTGGGCAATCAGCCCCAGCATTTT.

In this sample, this clonotype turned up many times. The chain carries TRBV6-2 or TRBV6-3 and TRBJ1-5, with D uncertain. Between the trimmed V and J ends, which lost 0 bases and 4 bases, there was a span of 4 bases. The CDR3 loop spans 13 amino acids. The germline CDR1 and CDR2 sequences are MNHEY and SVGEGT. CDR3 in DNA: TGTGCCAGCAGTTACTCAAGGAATCAGCCCCAGCATTTT. It translates to CASSYSRNQPQHF.

This clonotype showed up many times. The V and J genes are TRBV11-1 and TRBJ2-5; D is unresolved. Deletions cut 3 bases from V and 5 bases from J, with 16 bases between. Per the germline V gene, CDR1 is SGHAT and CDR2 is FQDESV (reference sequence). The CDR3 contains 15 residues. CDR3 sequence reads: CASSFPTAGRETQYF. The CDR3 DNA is TGTGCCAGCAGCTTCCCGACTGCCGGTAGGGAGACCCAGTACTTC.

This clonotype was seen ten or more times. The V and J genes are TRBV6-5 and TRBJ1-5, with TRBD1 as a possible D gene (5 bases). V dropped 4 bases and J dropped 6 bases, with 10 bases sitting between them. This CDR3 region has 13 residues. Per germline, CDR1 MNHEY and CDR2 SVGAGI. The CDR3 spells CASSSGRIQPQHF. CDR3 sequence (DNA): TGTGCCAGCAGTTCGGGGCGGATTCAGCCCCAGCATTTT.

This clonotype was detected many times. V usage is TRBV30 and J usage is TRBJ1-1; tentatively, D is TRBD1 (5 bases). Germline V gives CDR1 GTSNPN, CDR2 SVGIG (reference sequence). The length of the CDR3 is 13 residues. Trimming stripped 1 base from V and 1 base from J, with 7 bases between. DNA of the CDR3: TGTGCCTGGAGTGCCGGGGGGAACACTGAAGCTTTCTTT. Protein product: CAWSAGGNTEAFF.

In regard to this clonotype: At one end, the junction sequence differs from germline, possibly due to a read error. V is TRBV7-7 and J is TRBJ2-5, with D possibly being TRBD1 (7 bases). The CDR3 spans 15 residues. Germline assignment: CDR1 SSHAT and CDR2 FNYEAQ (reference sequence). The CDR3 protein is CASSRGTAPQETQYF. The CDR3 nucleotides are TGTGCTAGCAGCCGCGGGACAGCTCCCCAAGAGACCCAGTACTTC. Looking up the rest from reference TRBV7-7 and TRBJ2-5 gives the full variable domain: GAGVSQSPRYKVTKRGQDVTLRCDPISSHATLYWYQQALGQGPEFLTYFNYEAQPDKSGLPSDRFSAERPEGSISTLTIQRTEQRDSAMYRCASSRGTAPQETQYFGPGTRLLVL.

This clonotype has ten or more counts. CDR3: CASSLVFASPWSKTQYF. CDR3 bases: TGTGCCAGCAGCTTAGTGTTCGCGAGCCCCTGGTCGAAGACCCAGTACTTC. This chain links TRBV11-2 with TRBJ2-5; D uncertain. CDR3 length: 17 amino acids. V lost 1 base and J lost 6, with 21 bases in between. Germline V CDR1 and CDR2: SGHAT, FQNNGV.

This clonotype has a handful of counts. The V gene is TRBV3-1, the J gene TRBJ1-2; D perhaps matches TRBD1 (5 bases). The CDR3 contains 13 residues. Trimming shortened V by 5 bases and J by 4 bases, and 11 bases separated the two germline ends. CDR1 and CDR2 from the germline V gene are LGHDT and YNNKEL (reference sequence). The DNA of the CDR3 is TGTGCCAGCAGCTTCAGGGTGAGCTATGGCTACACCTTC. Its translation is CASSFRVSYGYTF.

V is TRBV12-3 or TRBV12-4 and J is TRBJ1-1; D is undetermined. This CDR3 has 14 residues. Trimming pared 2 bases from V and 0 bases from J, leaving 7 bases between. Here the CDR3 reads CASSLKLLNTEAFF. CDR3 nucleotide sequence: TGTGCCAGCAGTTTAAAACTGTTGAACACTGAAGCTTTCTTT.

The V gene is TRBV4-1, the J gene TRBJ2-2; D perhaps matches TRBD2 (5 bases). This CDR3 spans 14 amino acids. Germline CDR1 is MGHRA and CDR2 is YSYEKL. The V and J ends lost 3 bases and 4 bases respectively, with 9 bases between them. The CDR3 DNA reads TGCGCCAGCAGCCAGGTCGGGGTCACCGGGGAGCTGTTTTTT. Its translation: CASSQVGVTGELFF.

This clonotype has just one count. This rearrangement joins TRBV4-3 to TRBJ1-5; maybe TRBD1 (5 bases). The V and J ends lost 0 bases and 5 bases respectively, with 11 bases between them. CDR3 length: 15 residues. From germline, CDR1 is LGHNA and CDR2 YSLEER. The CDR3 DNA reads as TGCGCCAGCAGCCAAGATGGGGGGACGGATCAGCCCCAGCATTTT. This translates into CASSQDGGTDQPQHF.

This clonotype was seen at least ten times. The chain uses TRBV6-5 and TRBJ2-7; TRBD1 agrees at 9 bases. The CDR3 is 13 residues long. Germline CDR1 and CDR2: MNHEY and SVGAGI. V lost 10 bases, J lost 5 bases, and 9 bases stayed unmatched. This CDR3 is CAISDRGVDEQYF. Here the CDR3 DNA reads TGTGCCATTTCGGACAGGGGAGTCGACGAGCAGTACTTC.

Many counts were recorded for this clonotype. V usage is TRBV28 and J usage is TRBJ1-2; 9 bases line up with TRBD1. CDR3 length: 15 amino acids. From germline, CDR1 is MDHEN and CDR2 SYDVKM. Losses at the gene ends were 6 bases for V and 8 bases for J; bases not matched to a gene: 13. This CDR3 is CASSLLTGGSGGYTF. The CDR3 nucleotides read TGTGCCAGCAGCCTGTTGACAGGGGGGTCGGGCGGCTACACCTTC.

Concerning this clonotype itself: This clone may be a read error of a much larger clone one base away. V usage is TRBV7-3 and J usage is TRBJ1-1; D is uncertain. V lost 5 bases, J lost 3 bases, and 28 bases lay in between. Per germline, CDR1 SGHTA and CDR2 FQGTGA. This CDR3 comprises 19 residues. CDR3 region: CASSLFAYGARSGDTEAFF. CDR3 in DNA: TGTGCCAGCAGCCTCTTTGCTTACGGCGCTCGGTCCGGGGACACTGAAGCTTTCTTT.